The entry below gives a single T cell receptor beta chain sequence along with its context. This record belongs to a study of control samples from healthy donors and cancer patients. The CDR3 is made up of 17 amino acids. CDR1 and CDR2 from the germline V gene are LGHNA and YNFKEQ. Trimming took off 0 bases at V and 0 bases at J, with 11 bases between the two ends. Assay: immunoSEQ multiplex PCR; the TCRdb copy retains only in-frame clones and omits some. This sample has about 82,000 clones, with over 90% found just once. The receptor was derived from a young woman in good health. V and J are TRBV4-2 and TRBJ2-2, with TRBD2 as a possible D gene (5 bases). The sample taken for sequencing was blood. The CDR3 bases are TGTGCCAGCAGCCAAGACGGCGGGCAAGCGAACACCGGGGAGCTGTTTTTT. Translating it yields CASSQDGGQANTGELFF.